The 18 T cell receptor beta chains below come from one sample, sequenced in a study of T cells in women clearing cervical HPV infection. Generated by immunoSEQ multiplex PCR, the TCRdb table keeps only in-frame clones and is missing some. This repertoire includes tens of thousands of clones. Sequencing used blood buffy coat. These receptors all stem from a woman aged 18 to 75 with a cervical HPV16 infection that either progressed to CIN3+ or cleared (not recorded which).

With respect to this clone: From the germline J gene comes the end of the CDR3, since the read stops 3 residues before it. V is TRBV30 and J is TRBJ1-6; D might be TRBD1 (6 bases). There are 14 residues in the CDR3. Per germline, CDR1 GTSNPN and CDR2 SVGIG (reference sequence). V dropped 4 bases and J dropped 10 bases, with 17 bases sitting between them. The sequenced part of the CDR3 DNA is TGTGCCTGGACCTTAATTGGGGGCGGATCACCC. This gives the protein CAWTLIGGGSP. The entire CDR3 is CAWTLIGGGSPLHF.

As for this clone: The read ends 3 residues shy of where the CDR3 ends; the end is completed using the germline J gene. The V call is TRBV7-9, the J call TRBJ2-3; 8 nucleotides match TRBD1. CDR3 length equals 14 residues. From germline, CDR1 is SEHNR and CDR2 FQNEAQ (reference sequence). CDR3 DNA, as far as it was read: TGTGCCAGCAGCTTGGGACAGGACCAAGAGACG. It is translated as CASSLGQDQET. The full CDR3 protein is CASSLGQDQETQYF.

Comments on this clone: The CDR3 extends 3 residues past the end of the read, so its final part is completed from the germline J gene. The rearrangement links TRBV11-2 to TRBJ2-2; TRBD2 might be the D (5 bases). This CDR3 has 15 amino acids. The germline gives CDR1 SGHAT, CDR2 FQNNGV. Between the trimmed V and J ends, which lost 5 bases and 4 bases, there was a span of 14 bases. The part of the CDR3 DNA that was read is TGTGCCAGCAGCCCCGCGGTTGGAGGCACCGGGGAG. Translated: CASSPAVGGTGE. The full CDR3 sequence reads CASSPAVGGTGELFF. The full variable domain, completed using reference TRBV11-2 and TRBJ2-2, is EAGVAQSPRYKIIEKRQSVAFWCNPISGHATLYWYQQILGQGPKLLIQFQNNGVVDDSQLPKDRFSAERLKGVDSTLKIQPAKLEDSAVYLCASSPAVGGTGELFFGEGSRLTVL.

This CDR3 reads CAWDARGAHEQYF. CDR3 DNA, as far as it was read: TGTGCCTGGGACGCCAGGGGGGCCCACGAG. The V gene is TRBV30, the J gene TRBJ2-7; a weak D match, TRBD1 (7 bases). The CDR3 extends 3 residues past the end of the read, so its final part is completed from the germline J gene. Per the germline V gene, CDR1 is GTSNPN and CDR2 is SVGIG (reference sequence). Trimming shortened V by 5 bases and J by 5 bases, and 16 bases separated the two germline ends. There are 13 residues in the CDR3.

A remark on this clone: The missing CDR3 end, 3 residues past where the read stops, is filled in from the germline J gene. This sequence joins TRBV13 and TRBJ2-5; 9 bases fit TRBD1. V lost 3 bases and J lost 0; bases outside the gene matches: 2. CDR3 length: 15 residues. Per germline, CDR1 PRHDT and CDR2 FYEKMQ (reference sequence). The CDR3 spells CASSLGTGYQETQYF. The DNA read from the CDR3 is TGTGCCAGCAGCTTGGGGACAGGGTACCAAGAGACC. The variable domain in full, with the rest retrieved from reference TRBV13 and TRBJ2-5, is AAGVIQSPRHLIKEKRETATLKCYPIPRHDTVYWYQQGPGQDPQFLISFYEKMQSDKGSIPDRFSAQQFSDYHSELNMSSLELGDSALYFCASSLGTGYQETQYFGPGTRLLVL.

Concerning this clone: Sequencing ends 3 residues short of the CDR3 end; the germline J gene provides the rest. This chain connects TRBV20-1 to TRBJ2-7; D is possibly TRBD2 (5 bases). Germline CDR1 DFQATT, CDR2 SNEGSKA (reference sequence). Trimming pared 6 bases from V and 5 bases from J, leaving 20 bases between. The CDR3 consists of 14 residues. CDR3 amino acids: CSALVEVFGDEQYF. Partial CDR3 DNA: TGCAGTGCCCTTGTAGAGGTTTTCGGGGACGAG.

The covered CDR3 bases are TGTGCCAGCAGCCAAGTGGAGCGGTCAGCGGGAGTCGAGGATACC. Residues: CASSQVERSAGVEDT. The CDR3 reads in full as CASSQVERSAGVEDTQYF. The chain uses TRBV14 and TRBJ2-5; 8 nucleotides agree with TRBD2. The read ends 3 residues early relative to the CDR3; the germline J gene fills the gap. Germline V gives CDR1 SGHDN, CDR2 FVKESK. This CDR3 spans 18 amino acids.

The CDR3 bases that were read are TGCAGTGCTAGAGTTCAGAGCGAG. The encoded protein is CSARVQSE. The full-length CDR3 reads as CSARVQSEQYF. This sequence joins TRBV20-1 and TRBJ2-7, with D hard to call. The read falls 3 residues short of the CDR3 end, and the missing part is taken from the germline J gene. Trimming pared 1 base from V and 6 bases from J, leaving 7 bases between. Germline V gives CDR1 DFQATT, CDR2 SNEGSKA (reference sequence). The CDR3 totals 11 residues.

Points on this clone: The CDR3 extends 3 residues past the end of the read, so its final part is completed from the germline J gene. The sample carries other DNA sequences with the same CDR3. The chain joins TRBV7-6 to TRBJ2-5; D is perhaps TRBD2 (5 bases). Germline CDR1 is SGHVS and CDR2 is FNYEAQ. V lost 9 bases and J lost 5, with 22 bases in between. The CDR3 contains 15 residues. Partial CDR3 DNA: TGTGCCAGTAGCCCTGTACGGGGTAGTGGCGAGACC. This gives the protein CASSPVRGSGET. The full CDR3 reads CASSPVRGSGETQYF.

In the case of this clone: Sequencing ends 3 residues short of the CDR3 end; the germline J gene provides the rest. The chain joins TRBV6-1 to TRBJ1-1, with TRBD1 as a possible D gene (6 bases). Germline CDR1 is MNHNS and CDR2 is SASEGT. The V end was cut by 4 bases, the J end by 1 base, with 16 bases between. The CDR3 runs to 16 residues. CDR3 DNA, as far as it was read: TGTGCCAGCAGTGGACATTCAGGGGCAGGGAACACTGAA. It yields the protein CASSGHSGAGNTE. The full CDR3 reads CASSGHSGAGNTEAFF.

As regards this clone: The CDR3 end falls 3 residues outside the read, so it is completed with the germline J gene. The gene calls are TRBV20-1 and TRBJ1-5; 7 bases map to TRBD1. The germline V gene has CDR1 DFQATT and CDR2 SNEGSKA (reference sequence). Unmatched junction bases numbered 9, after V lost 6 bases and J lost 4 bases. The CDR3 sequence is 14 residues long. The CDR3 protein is CSARGGQQNQPQHF. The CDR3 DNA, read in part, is TGCAGTGCCCGAGGGGGACAGCAGAATCAGCCC.

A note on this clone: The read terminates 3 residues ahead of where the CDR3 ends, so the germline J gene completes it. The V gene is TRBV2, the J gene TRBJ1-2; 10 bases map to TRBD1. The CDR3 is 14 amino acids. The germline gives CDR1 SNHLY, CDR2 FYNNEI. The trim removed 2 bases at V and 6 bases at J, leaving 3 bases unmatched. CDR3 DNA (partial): TGTGCCAGCAGTGAAACGGACAGGGGGGATGGC. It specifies CASSETDRGDG. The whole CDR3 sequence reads CASSETDRGDGYTF.

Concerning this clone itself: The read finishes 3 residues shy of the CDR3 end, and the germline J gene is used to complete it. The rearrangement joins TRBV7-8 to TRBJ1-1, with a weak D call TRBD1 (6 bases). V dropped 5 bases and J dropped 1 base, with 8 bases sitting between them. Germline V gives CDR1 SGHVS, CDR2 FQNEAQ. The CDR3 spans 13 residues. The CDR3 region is CASSPGQNTEAFF. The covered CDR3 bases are TGTGCCAGCAGCCCGGGACAGAACACTGAA.

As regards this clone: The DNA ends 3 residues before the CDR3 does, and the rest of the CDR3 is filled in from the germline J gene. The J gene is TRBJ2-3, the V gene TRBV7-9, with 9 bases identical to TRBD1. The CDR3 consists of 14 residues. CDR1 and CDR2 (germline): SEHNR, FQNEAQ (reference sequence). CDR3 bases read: TGTGCCAGCAGCTGGGGACAGGGTGGTCAGCCG. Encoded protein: CASSWGQGGQP. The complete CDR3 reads CASSWGQGGQPQYF.

The sequenced CDR3 bases are TGTGCCAGCAGTGACATAAAGGGGGCTTTCCACGAG. This codes for CASSDIKGAFHE. The CDR3 reads in full as CASSDIKGAFHEQYF. V usage is TRBV2 and J usage is TRBJ2-7, with 7 bases fitting TRBD1. The CDR3 end lies 3 residues beyond the end of the read and is filled in from the germline J gene. The J segment lost 5 bases and the V segment lost 3 bases, leaving 10 bases of the junction unmatched. Germline V gives CDR1 SNHLY, CDR2 FYNNEI. This CDR3 contains 15 residues.

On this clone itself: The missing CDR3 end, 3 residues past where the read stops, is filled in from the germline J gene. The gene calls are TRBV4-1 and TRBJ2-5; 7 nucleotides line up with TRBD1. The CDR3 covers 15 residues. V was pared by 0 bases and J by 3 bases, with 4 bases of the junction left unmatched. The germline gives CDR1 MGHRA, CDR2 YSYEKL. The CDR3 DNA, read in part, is TGCGCCAGCAGCCAAGATTGGGGACAGAAAGAGACC. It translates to CASSQDWGQKET. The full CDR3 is CASSQDWGQKETQYF.

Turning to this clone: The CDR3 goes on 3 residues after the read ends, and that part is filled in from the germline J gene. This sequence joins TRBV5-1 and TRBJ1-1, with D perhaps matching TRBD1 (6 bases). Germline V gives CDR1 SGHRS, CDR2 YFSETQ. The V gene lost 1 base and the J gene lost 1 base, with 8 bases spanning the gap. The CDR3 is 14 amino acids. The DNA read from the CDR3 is TGCGCCAGCAGCTTGAGGGGACAGAACACTGAA. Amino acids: CASSLRGQNTE. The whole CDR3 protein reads CASSLRGQNTEAFF. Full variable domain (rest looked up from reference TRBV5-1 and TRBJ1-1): KAGVTQTPRYLIKTRGQQVTLSCSPISGHRSVSWYQQTPGQGLQFLFEYFSETQRNKGNFPGRFSGRQFSNSRSEMNVSTLELGDSALYLCASSLRGQNTEAFFGQGTRLTVV.

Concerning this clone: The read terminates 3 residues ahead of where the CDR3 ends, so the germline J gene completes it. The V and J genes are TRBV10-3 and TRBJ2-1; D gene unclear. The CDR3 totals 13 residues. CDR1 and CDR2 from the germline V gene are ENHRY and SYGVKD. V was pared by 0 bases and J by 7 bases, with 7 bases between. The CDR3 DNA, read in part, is TGTGCCATCAGTGAGTCGCAGGAGAATGAG. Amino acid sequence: CAISESQENE. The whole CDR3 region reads CAISESQENEQFF.